The clone carrying this T cell receptor beta chain was counted between two and nine times. Its target is unknown. The sample belongs to a study of beta chain features in type 1 diabetes. Findings and limits, study-wide: For Type 1 diabetes patients, all four CD4+ subsets carried TCRB CDR3s that were moderately but significantly shorter.

Reverse transcription of all isolated RNA meant that expressed TCRB transcripts were sequenced. An average approximately 4 million reads came from naive, central memory and regulatory T cell samples. The protocol was immunoSEQ multiplex PCR, while the TCRdb copy is restricted to in-frame clones and leaves out a portion. The sample has roughly 260,000 clones, 20% seen once. V dropped 3 bases and J dropped 0 bases, with 18 bases sitting between them. The germline CDR1 and CDR2 sequences are SNHLY and FYNNEI. There are 17 residues in the CDR3. V and J are TRBV2 and TRBJ2-7, with D perhaps matching TRBD1 (6 bases). The material sequenced was naive CD4+ T cells from blood. The source of this sequence is a woman aged 40 to 50 with type 1 diabetes. In DNA form, the CDR3 reads TGTGCCAGCAGTGATGTCTGGGGGCCTCAGAGCTCCTACGAGCAGTACTTC. Its protein is CASSDVWGPQSSYEQYF.